Reported below is one T cell receptor beta chain. Its target is not known. While the first cohort had several hundred subjects, the donors belonged to the separate validation cohort of over a hundred subjects. These data are taken from a study of cytomegalovirus exposure and HLA in healthy donors. Notes on the study in general: A classifier reportedly called cytomegalovirus status with high sensitivity and specificity. Cytomegalovirus association was listed for around 180 TCR beta chains.

Clones were read by immunoSEQ multiplex PCR, and TCRdb kept only the in-frame ones, dropping some. Of about 78,000 clones in the sample, around 96% were seen once. V trimming: 3 bases; J trimming: 9 bases; junction bases outside the gene matches: 4. Per germline, CDR1 MDHEN and CDR2 SYDVKM. The CDR3 is 12 amino acids. The sample was PBMCs. The chain uses TRBV28 and TRBJ1-1; 7 positions match TRBD1. The TCR sequence derives from a young man in good health and CMV-seropositive. Here the CDR3 reads CASSFYRGKAFF. The CDR3, as DNA: TGTGCCAGCAGTTTCTACAGGGGAAAAGCTTTCTTT.